This T cell receptor (beta chain) was identified during a study of CD8 T cells in Susac syndrome. Study as a whole: Active disease was present in six of the sequenced Susac syndrome patients, and remission in 8 or 9.

Reverse transcription used roughly 0.5 to 1 ug RNA and random hexamers. A single record per CDR3 protein comes from TCRdb applying MiXCR to the immunoSEQ multiplex PCR reads. The sample has 70,000 to 100,000 distinct CDR3 sequences, 95% to 97% seen once. This CDR3 has 12 residues. Germline V CDR1 and CDR2: SEHNR, FQNEAQ (reference sequence). V lost 8 bases to trimming and J lost 4 bases, with 11 bases between them. Regarding the study as a whole: CD8+ clones in Susac expanded most in TEMRA cells and active patients.

Under recently defined diagnostic criteria, the patients with Susac syndrome qualified as having definite or probable disease. Points on this clonotype: What it binds is unknown.

The V and J genes are TRBV7-9 and TRBJ1-1; D gene uncertain. This TCR derives from a human donor with Susac syndrome. The sequenced sample was CD8+ T cells from PBMCs. CDR3 DNA: TGTGCCAGCGCACTCGGTACCACTGAAGCTTTCTTT. Translated: CASALGTTEAFF.